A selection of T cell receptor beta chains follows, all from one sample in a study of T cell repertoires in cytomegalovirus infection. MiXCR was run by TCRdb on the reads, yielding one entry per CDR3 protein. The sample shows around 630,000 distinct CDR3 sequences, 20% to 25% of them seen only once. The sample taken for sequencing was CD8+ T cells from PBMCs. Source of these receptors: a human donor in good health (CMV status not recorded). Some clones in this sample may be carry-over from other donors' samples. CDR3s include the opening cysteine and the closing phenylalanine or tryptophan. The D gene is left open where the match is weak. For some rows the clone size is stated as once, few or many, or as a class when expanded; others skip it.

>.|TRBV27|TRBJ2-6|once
TGTGTCAGCATGAAGTTCCGGGTCTCTGGGGCCAACGTCCTGACTTTC
CVSMKFRVSGANVLTF
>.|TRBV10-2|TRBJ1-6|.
TGCGCCAGCCGTGAGGGACGCGGTTCACCCCTCCACTTT
CASREGRGSPLHF
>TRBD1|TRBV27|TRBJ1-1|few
TGTGCCAGCAGTTGGAACAGGGGGAGCACTGAAGCTTTCTTT
CASSWNRGSTEAFF
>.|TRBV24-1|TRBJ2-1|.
TGTGCCACCAGTGGGGGACTTTTCAATGAGCAGTTCTTC
CATSGGLFNEQFF
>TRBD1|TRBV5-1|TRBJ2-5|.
TGCGCCAGCAGCGGGGGACAGGGGAATGGGGAGACCCAGTACTTC
CASSGGQGNGETQYF
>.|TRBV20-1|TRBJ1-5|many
TGCAGTGCTGAAAACCCCGAGGGACGGTATCAGCCCCAGCATTTT
CSAENPEGRYQPQHF
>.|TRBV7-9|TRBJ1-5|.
TGTGCCAGCAGCGGACGGCAGGGTAGCGACCCCCAGCATTTT
CASSGRQGSDPQHF
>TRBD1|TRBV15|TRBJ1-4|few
TGTGCCACCAGCACAGACAGGGCTACTAATGAAAAACTGTTTTTT
CATSTDRATNEKLFF
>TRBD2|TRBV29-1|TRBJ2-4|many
TGCAGCGTTCCCGGGGGGGCCGGGATTCAGTACTTC
CSVPGGAGIQYF
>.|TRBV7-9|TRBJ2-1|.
TGTGCCAGCATCCAGGGGTGGTCGGGCGAGCAGTTCTTC
CASIQGWSGEQFF
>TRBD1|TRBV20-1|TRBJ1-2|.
TGCAGTGCTAGAGGTTTCATCCGGGACAGGGTGGTGGGCTACACCTTC
CSARGFIRDRVVGYTF
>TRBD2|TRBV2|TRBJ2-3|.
TGTGCCACCCAGGGTAGCGGGGATAGCACAGATACGCAGTATTTT
CATQGSGDSTDTQYF
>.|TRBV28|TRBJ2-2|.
TGTGCCAGCCCAGGGGAGGCCGGGGAGCTGTTTTTT
CASPGEAGELFF
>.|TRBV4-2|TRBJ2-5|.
TGTGCCAGCAGCCCGGGGATGGGGGGCCAAGAGACCCAGTACTTC
CASSPGMGGQETQYF
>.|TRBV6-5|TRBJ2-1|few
TGTGCCAGCAGTTACGGGGACGGTGGTCCGATTGGGGGGAATGAGCAGTTCTTC
CASSYGDGGPIGGNEQFF
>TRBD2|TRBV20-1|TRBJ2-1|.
TGCAGTGCTAGAGATTATAGGCTAGCGGAGTCGAGCTCCTACAATGAGCAGTTCTTC
CSARDYRLAESSSYNEQFF
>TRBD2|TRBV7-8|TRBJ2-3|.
TGTGCCAGCAGCTTTTTAGCGGGGGCTGTAGATACGCAGTATTTT
CASSFLAGAVDTQYF
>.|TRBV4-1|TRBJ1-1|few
TGCGCCAGCAGCCAACCCCCGACAGGCAGAAACACTGAAGCTTTCTTT
CASSQPPTGRNTEAFF